This TCR beta chain was recorded in a study of blood T cell repertoires in COVID-19. Study context: Acute-phase and convalescent COVID-19 samples originated in the United States, Italy and Spain. Sample material is recorded as cDNA or gDNA derived from T cells, B-cell-depleted T cells, or PBMCs.

In the source study's methods: How many nucleated cells were present was estimated from reference gene primer amplification. Profiled with immunoSEQ multiplex PCR; TCRdb holds only in-frame clones, not every one. V and J calls and clone size are copied from that table; D and trimming were computed from the DNA. The sample lists roughly 63,000 clones; about 88% were seen once. Material: peripheral blood. The TCR was taken from a woman aged 50 to 60 with active or convalescent COVID-19.

The CDR3 is CASSVFGGENTEAFF. In DNA form, the CDR3 reads TGTGCCAGCAGCGTATTTGGGGGGGAGAACACTGAAGCTTTCTTT. The J gene is TRBJ1-1, the V gene TRBV9; D perhaps matches TRBD1 (5 bases). Germline CDR1 reads SGDLS; CDR2 reads YYNGEE. Trimming pared 1 base from V and 1 base from J, leaving 11 bases between. The CDR3 extends over 15 amino acids.